Listed below are T cell receptor beta chains from one sample, sequenced in a study of blood T cell repertoires in COVID-19. Profiled with immunoSEQ multiplex PCR; TCRdb holds only in-frame clones, not every one. The repertoire includes some 110,000 clones, roughly 83% of them detected once, and approximately 3.4% sits in the top ten. The sample comprised peripheral blood. The receptors derive from an elderly woman with active or convalescent COVID-19. Both conserved end residues are part of each CDR3. A D gene is named only where the DNA matches it firmly. Clone size is shown for a subset of rows, as once, few, many or a class of expanded clone.

V: TRBV19
size: few
J: TRBJ1-1
D: -
DNA: TGTGCCAGTAGTTCGAATCAGGGGTTAGCTTTCTTT
CDR3: CASSSNQGLAFF

V: TRBV19
size: -
J: TRBJ1-6
D: -
DNA: TGTGCCAGTAGTATCCCTATGCCCCTCCACTTT
CDR3: CASSIPMPLHF

V: TRBV5-6
size: -
J: TRBJ1-2
D: TRBD1
DNA: TGTGCCAGCGACAGGGGGTATGGCTACACCTTC
CDR3: CASDRGYGYTF

V: TRBV6-2/TRBV6-3
size: -
J: TRBJ1-6
D: TRBD1
DNA: TGTGCCAGCAGTTATGGACAGGCCTATAATTCACCCCTCCACTTT
CDR3: CASSYGQAYNSPLHF

V: TRBV24-1
size: -
J: TRBJ1-2
D: TRBD1
DNA: TGTGCCACCAGTGACCCGCACAGGGGCATGAACTATGGCTACACCTTC
CDR3: CATSDPHRGMNYGYTF

V: TRBV15
size: -
J: TRBJ2-7
D: TRBD1
DNA: TGTGCCACCGCCATCGGGACAGGCTCCTACGAGCAGTACTTC
CDR3: CATAIGTGSYEQYF

V: TRBV19
size: few
J: TRBJ1-5
D: -
DNA: TGTGCCAGTAGTAGCCCGGACAGATCCAATCAGCCCCAGCATTTT
CDR3: CASSSPDRSNQPQHF

V: TRBV6-2/TRBV6-3
size: -
J: TRBJ2-6
D: -
DNA: TGTGCCAGCAGTTTTGGGACACTTTCTGGGGCCAACGTCCTGACTTTC
CDR3: CASSFGTLSGANVLTF

V: TRBV6-1
size: -
J: TRBJ1-3
D: -
DNA: TGTGCCAGCAGTGACAACGGAGCCCCTGGAAACACCATATATTTT
CDR3: CASSDNGAPGNTIYF

V: TRBV9
size: -
J: TRBJ1-6
D: -
DNA: TGTGCCAGCAGCGTTACCGGGACAACTAATAATTCACCCCTCCACTTT
CDR3: CASSVTGTTNNSPLHF

V: TRBV7-3
size: -
J: TRBJ1-1
D: -
DNA: TGTGCCAGCAGCTTATACTCTCAGGGGACTGAAGCTTTCTTT
CDR3: CASSLYSQGTEAFF

V: TRBV6-5
size: -
J: TRBJ1-3
D: -
DNA: TGTGCCAGCAGTTACTCGGGGCTTGGAAACACCATATATTTT
CDR3: CASSYSGLGNTIYF

V: TRBV2
size: few
J: TRBJ1-2
D: TRBD1
DNA: TGTGCCAGCAGTGGAATGGACAGGACAATTGTCGCCTTC
CDR3: CASSGMDRTIVAF

V: TRBV5-3
size: -
J: TRBJ1-4
D: TRBD1
DNA: TGTGCCAGAAGCCAAGGGACAGGAAATGAAAAACTGTTTTTT
CDR3: CARSQGTGNEKLFF

V: TRBV5-1
size: -
J: TRBJ1-1
D: -
DNA: TGCGCCAGCAGCTACCCTAGCGGGTTAGGCACTGAAGCTTTCTTT
CDR3: CASSYPSGLGTEAFF

V: TRBV9
size: -
J: TRBJ1-6
D: -
DNA: TGTGCCAGCAGCGTTGACACACCTTGGAATTCACCCCTCCACTTT
CDR3: CASSVDTPWNSPLHF

V: TRBV5-4
size: once
J: TRBJ1-2
D: -
DNA: TGTGCCAGCAGCTTGGCCGGACGGGAGAACTATGGCTACACCTTC
CDR3: CASSLAGRENYGYTF

V: TRBV7-3
size: many
J: TRBJ2-2
D: -
DNA: TGTGCCAGCAGCTCCCCGACAGTCACCGGGGAGCTGTTTTTT
CDR3: CASSSPTVTGELFF

V: TRBV7-2
size: -
J: TRBJ2-5
D: TRBD2
DNA: TGTGCCAGCAGCCCGTGGAGCGGGGGTGAGACCCAGTACTTC
CDR3: CASSPWSGGETQYF

V: TRBV10-3
size: -
J: TRBJ2-1
D: TRBD1
DNA: TGTGCCATCAGACCCGGGACAGGGTGGGACAATGAGCAGTTCTTC
CDR3: CAIRPGTGWDNEQFF

V: TRBV6-5
size: -
J: TRBJ2-2
D: TRBD1
DNA: TGTGCCAGCAGGGGACAGGGGGCTATTCCCGGGGAGCTGTTTTTT
CDR3: CASRGQGAIPGELFF

V: TRBV27
size: -
J: TRBJ1-6
D: -
DNA: TGTGCCAGCAGTTTAGAGAAATATAATTCACCCCTCCACTTT
CDR3: CASSLEKYNSPLHF

V: TRBV28
size: -
J: TRBJ1-3
D: -
DNA: TGTGCCAGCACTACCCTCGGCGCCGGGTCTGGAAACACCATATATTTT
CDR3: CASTTLGAGSGNTIYF

V: TRBV28
size: -
J: TRBJ2-5
D: TRBD2
DNA: TGTGCCAGCAGCCGTCGGGACTATCAAGAGACCCAGTACTTC
CDR3: CASSRRDYQETQYF

V: TRBV5-1
size: -
J: TRBJ2-5
D: TRBD1
DNA: TGCGCCAGCAGCTTGTCCGGATCAGGGGGCGGTGAGACCCAGTACTTC
CDR3: CASSLSGSGGGETQYF

V: TRBV14
size: -
J: TRBJ1-5
D: -
DNA: TGTGCCAGCAGCCAAGGAGGAGGCCTTCTCCAGCCCCAGCATTTT
CDR3: CASSQGGGLLQPQHF

V: TRBV5-1
size: -
J: TRBJ2-2
D: TRBD1
DNA: TGCGCCAGCAGCTTGGACGGCAGGGGGAGCACCGGGGAGCTGTTTTTT
CDR3: CASSLDGRGSTGELFF

V: TRBV7-9
size: -
J: TRBJ1-1
D: -
DNA: TGTGCCAGCAGCTTAATCGGGTTGAACACTGAAGCTTTCTTT
CDR3: CASSLIGLNTEAFF

V: TRBV18
size: -
J: TRBJ2-3
D: TRBD2
DNA: TGTGCCAGCTCACCCTTAATGACTAGCGGGACCTCGGTCAGCACAGATACGCAGTATTTT
CDR3: CASSPLMTSGTSVSTDTQYF

V: TRBV5-1
size: -
J: TRBJ1-6
D: -
DNA: TGCGCCAGCAGCTTGGACGGGGGGCAGTATGATAATTCACCCCTCCACTTT
CDR3: CASSLDGGQYDNSPLHF

V: TRBV20-1
size: -
J: TRBJ2-7
D: -
DNA: TGCAGTGCTAGTGATGGCCACGAGCAGTACTTC
CDR3: CSASDGHEQYF

V: TRBV2
size: -
J: TRBJ1-5
D: TRBD1
DNA: TGTGCCAGCAGTGGGGACAGGGCTTCAGGTCAGCCCCAGCATTTT
CDR3: CASSGDRASGQPQHF

V: TRBV19
size: -
J: TRBJ2-6
D: -
DNA: TGTGCCACAACTAGACAGGCTTTTGGGGCCAACGTCCTGACTTTC
CDR3: CATTRQAFGANVLTF

V: TRBV19
size: -
J: TRBJ2-7
D: -
DNA: TGTGCCAGTAGTCGAAAGACTGAGTCCTACGAGCAGTACTTC
CDR3: CASSRKTESYEQYF

V: TRBV7-8
size: -
J: TRBJ1-5
D: TRBD1
DNA: TGTGCCAGCAGCTCAGAGGGACAGGGCAATCAGCCCCAGCATTTT
CDR3: CASSSEGQGNQPQHF

V: TRBV28
size: -
J: TRBJ1-5
D: -
DNA: TGTGCCAGCAGTTTAGATCCGGGCAATCAGCCCCAGCATTTT
CDR3: CASSLDPGNQPQHF

V: TRBV7-9
size: -
J: TRBJ2-3
D: -
DNA: TGTGCCATCCCGACCAGGGAAGGCACAGATACGCAGTATTTT
CDR3: CAIPTREGTDTQYF

V: TRBV7-2
size: -
J: TRBJ1-2
D: -
DNA: TGTGCCAGCAGCTTAGGTAGATCAGGGTCGAAAGGCTACACCTTC
CDR3: CASSLGRSGSKGYTF

V: TRBV11-3
size: -
J: TRBJ2-1
D: TRBD2
DNA: TGTGCCAGCAGCCTAGAAGCGGGGGACAATGAGCAGTTCTTC
CDR3: CASSLEAGDNEQFF

V: TRBV7-8
size: -
J: TRBJ2-7
D: -
DNA: TGTGCCAGCAGCTTAACGGGAGCGGAACACTACGAGCAGTACTTC
CDR3: CASSLTGAEHYEQYF

V: TRBV2
size: -
J: TRBJ2-1
D: -
DNA: TGTGCCAGCAGTGAAGAGAGGGCTCTTGGGAATGAGCAGTTCTTC
CDR3: CASSEERALGNEQFF

V: TRBV2
size: once
J: TRBJ1-3
D: TRBD1
DNA: TGTGCCAGCAGGGGGGACAGGGGGCCTGGAAACACCATATATTTT
CDR3: CASRGDRGPGNTIYF

V: TRBV4-3
size: -
J: TRBJ1-3
D: -
DNA: TGCGCCAGCAGCCAAGATGCAGTCCCTTCCACCATATATTTT
CDR3: CASSQDAVPSTIYF